This T cell receptor beta chain was sequenced in a study of Ad26.COV2.S vaccination and SARS-CoV-2 variants. Treatment given: 19 received Ad26.COV2.S at low or high dose, single or two shots; about 5 received placebo; per-sample allocation not given. The samples date from day 63 after the first vaccine or placebo injection. Its platform was an Ad26 vector, and its expressed antigen was Wuhan-strain SARS-CoV-2 spike. The CDR3 totals 14 residues. Germline V lookup: CDR1 WSHSY, CDR2 SAAADI. Trimming shortened V by 5 bases and J by 0 bases, and 8 bases separated the two germline ends. Repertoires were generated with immunoSEQ multiplex PCR, while TCRdb's copy carries only in-frame clones and drops some. The sample yields around 450,000 clones, about 89% seen once.

V is TRBV10-2 and J is TRBJ1-3; no clear D gene. Sequencing used peripheral blood, obtained in a trial of Ad26.COV2.S vaccine versus placebo. The source of this sequence is a person aged 18-65 years who received the Ad26.COV2.S COVID-19 vaccine or a placebo. The CDR3 loop reads CASSQAGSGNTIYF. The CDR3 nucleotides read TGCGCCAGCAGTCAAGCAGGCTCTGGAAACACCATATATTTT.